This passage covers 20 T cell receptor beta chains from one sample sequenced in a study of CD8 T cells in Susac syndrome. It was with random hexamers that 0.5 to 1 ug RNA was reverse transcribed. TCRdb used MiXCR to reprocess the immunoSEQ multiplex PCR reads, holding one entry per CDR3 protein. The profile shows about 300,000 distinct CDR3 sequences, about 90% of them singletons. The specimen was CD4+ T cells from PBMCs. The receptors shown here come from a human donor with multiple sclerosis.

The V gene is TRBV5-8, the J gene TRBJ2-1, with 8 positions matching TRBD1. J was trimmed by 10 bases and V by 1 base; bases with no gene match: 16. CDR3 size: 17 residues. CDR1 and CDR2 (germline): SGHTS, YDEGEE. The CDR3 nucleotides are TGTGCCAGCAGCTTGAGGTTGGTGCGGGACAGGTCCGGGGAGCAGTTCTTC. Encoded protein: CASSLRLVRDRSGEQFF.

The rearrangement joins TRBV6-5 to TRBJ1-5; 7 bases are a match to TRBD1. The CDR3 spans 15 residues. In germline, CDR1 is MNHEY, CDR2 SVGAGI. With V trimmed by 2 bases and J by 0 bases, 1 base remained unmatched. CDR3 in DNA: TGTGCCAGCAGTTACACAGGGGATAGCAATCAGCCCCAGCATTTT. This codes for CASSYTGDSNQPQHF.

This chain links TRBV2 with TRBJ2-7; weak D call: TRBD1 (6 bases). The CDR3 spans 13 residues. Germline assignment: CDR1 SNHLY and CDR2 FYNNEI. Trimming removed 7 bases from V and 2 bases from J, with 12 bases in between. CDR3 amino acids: CASNGGAAYEQYF. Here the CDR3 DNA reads TGTGCCAGCAATGGGGGCGCAGCCTACGAGCAGTACTTC.

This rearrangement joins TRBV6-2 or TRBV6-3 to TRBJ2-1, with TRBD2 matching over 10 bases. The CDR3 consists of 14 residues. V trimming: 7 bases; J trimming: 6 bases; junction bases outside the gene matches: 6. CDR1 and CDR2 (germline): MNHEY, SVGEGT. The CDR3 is CASISSGSPNEQFF. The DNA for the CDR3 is TGTGCCAGCATCTCTAGCGGGAGCCCCAATGAGCAGTTCTTC.

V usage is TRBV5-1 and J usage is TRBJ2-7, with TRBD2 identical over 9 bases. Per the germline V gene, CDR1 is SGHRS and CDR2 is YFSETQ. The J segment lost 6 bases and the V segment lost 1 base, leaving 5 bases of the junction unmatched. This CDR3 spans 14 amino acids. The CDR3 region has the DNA TGCGCCAGCAGCTTGATAGCGGGAGACCCCGAGCAGTACTTC. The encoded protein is CASSLIAGDPEQYF. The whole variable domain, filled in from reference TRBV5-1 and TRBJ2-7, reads KAGVTQTPRYLIKTRGQQVTLSCSPISGHRSVSWYQQTPGQGLQFLFEYFSETQRNKGNFPGRFSGRQFSNSRSEMNVSTLELGDSALYLCASSLIAGDPEQYFGPGTRLTVT.

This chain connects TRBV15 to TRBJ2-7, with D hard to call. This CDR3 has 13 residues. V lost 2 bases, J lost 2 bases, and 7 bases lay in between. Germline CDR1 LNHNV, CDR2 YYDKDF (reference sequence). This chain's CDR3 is CATSRMQTYEQYF. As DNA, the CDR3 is TGTGCCACCAGCAGAATGCAGACCTACGAGCAGTACTTC.

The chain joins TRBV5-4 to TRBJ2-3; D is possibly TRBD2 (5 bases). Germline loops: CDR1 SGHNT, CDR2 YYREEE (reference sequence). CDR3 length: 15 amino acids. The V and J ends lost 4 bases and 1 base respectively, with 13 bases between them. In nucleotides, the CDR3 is TGTGCCAGCAGCCGGGAAGACCCAGGCACAGATACGCAGTATTTT. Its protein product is CASSREDPGTDTQYF.

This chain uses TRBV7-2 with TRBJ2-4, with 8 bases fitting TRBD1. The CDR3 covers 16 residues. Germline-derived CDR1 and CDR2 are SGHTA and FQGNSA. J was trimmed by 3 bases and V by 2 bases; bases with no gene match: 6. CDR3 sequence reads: CASSLQGALDKNIQYF. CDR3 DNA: TGTGCCAGCAGCTTACAGGGGGCGTTGGACAAAAACATTCAGTACTTC.

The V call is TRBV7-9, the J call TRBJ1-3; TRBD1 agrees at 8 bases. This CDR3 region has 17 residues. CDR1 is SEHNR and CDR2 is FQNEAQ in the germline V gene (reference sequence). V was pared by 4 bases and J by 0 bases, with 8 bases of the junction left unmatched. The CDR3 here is CASSYRTGRSSGNTIYF. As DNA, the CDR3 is TGTGCCAGCAGCTATCGGACAGGGAGGAGCTCTGGAAACACCATATATTTT. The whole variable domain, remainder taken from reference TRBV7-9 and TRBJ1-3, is DTGVSQNPRHKITKRGQNVTFRCDPISEHNRLYWYRQTLGQGPEFLTYFQNEAQLEKSRLLSDRFSAERPKGSFSTLEIQRTEQGDSAMYLCASSYRTGRSSGNTIYFGEGSWLTVV.

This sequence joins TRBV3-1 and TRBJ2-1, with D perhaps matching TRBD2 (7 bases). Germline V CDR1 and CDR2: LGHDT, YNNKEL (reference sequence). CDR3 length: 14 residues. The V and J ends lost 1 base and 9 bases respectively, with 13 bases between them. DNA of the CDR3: TGTGCCAGCAGCCAAGGGGGGGGCCTTAGTGAGCAGTTCTTC. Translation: CASSQGGGLSEQFF.

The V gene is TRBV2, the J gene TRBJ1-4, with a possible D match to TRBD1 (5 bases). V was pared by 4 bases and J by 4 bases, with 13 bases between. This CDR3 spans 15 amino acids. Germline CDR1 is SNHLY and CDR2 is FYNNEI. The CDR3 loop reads CASSGPGRRNEKLFF. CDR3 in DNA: TGTGCCAGCAGTGGCCCGGGACGGCGTAATGAAAAACTGTTTTTT.

CDR3 residues: CASSWGLAYPTGELFF. CDR3 nucleotide sequence: TGTGCCAGCAGCTGGGGACTAGCTTACCCCACCGGGGAGCTGTTTTTT. The gene calls are TRBV7-8 and TRBJ2-2, with 9 bases fitting TRBD2. J lost 4 bases, V lost 4 bases, and 7 bases had no gene match. Germline values: CDR1 SGHVS, CDR2 FQNEAQ. The length of the CDR3 is 16 residues.

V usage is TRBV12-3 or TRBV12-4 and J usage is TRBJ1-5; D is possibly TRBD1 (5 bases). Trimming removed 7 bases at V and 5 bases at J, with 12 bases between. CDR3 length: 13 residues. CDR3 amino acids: CASNRGSDQPQHF. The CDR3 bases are TGTGCCAGCAACCGGGGCAGTGATCAGCCCCAGCATTTT.

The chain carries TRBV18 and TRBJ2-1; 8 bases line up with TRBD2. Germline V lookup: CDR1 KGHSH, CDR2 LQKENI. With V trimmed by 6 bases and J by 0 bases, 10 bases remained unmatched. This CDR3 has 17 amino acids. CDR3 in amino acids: CASSRTTGTSSYNEQFF. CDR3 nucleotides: TGTGCCAGCTCGCGAACGACCGGGACTAGCTCCTACAATGAGCAGTTCTTC.

The CDR3 region is CASSRGRGDSNEQFF. For the CDR3, the DNA is TGCGCCAGCAGCCGAGGCAGGGGTGATAGCAATGAGCAGTTCTTC. The chain couples TRBV5-1 to TRBJ2-1, with D possibly being TRBD1 (6 bases). Per germline, CDR1 SGHRS and CDR2 YFSETQ. CDR3 size: 15 residues. The V end was cut by 4 bases, the J end by 6 bases, with 17 bases between. Full variable domain (missing parts from reference TRBV5-1 and TRBJ2-1): KAGVTQTPRYLIKTRGQQVTLSCSPISGHRSVSWYQQTPGQGLQFLFEYFSETQRNKGNFPGRFSGRQFSNSRSEMNVSTLELGDSALYLCASSRGRGDSNEQFFGPGTRLTVL.

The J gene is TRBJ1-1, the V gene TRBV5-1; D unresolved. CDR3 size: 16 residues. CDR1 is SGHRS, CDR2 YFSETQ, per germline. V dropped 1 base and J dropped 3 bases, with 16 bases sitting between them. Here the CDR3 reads CASSLRASGDHTEAFF. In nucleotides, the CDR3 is TGCGCCAGCAGCTTGAGAGCGTCCGGGGATCACACTGAAGCTTTCTTT.

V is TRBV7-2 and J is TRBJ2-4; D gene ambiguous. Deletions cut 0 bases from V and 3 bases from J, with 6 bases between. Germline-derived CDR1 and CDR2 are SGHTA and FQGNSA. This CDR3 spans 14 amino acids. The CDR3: CASSLARGKNIQYF. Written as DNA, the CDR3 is TGTGCCAGCAGCTTAGCACGCGGCAAAAACATTCAGTACTTC. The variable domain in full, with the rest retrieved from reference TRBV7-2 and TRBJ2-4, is GAGVSQSPSNKVTEKGKDVELRCDPISGHTALYWYRQSLGQGLEFLIYFQGNSAPDKSGLPSDRFSAERTGGSVSTLTIQRTQQEDSAVYLCASSLARGKNIQYFGAGTRLSVL.

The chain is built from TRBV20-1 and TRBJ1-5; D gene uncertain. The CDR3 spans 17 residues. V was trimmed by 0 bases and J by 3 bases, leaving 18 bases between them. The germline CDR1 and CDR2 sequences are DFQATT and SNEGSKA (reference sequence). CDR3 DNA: TGCAGTGCTAGAGATCGCGCTCTCGGGCGGATCAATCAGCCCCAGCATTTT. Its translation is CSARDRALGRINQPQHF.

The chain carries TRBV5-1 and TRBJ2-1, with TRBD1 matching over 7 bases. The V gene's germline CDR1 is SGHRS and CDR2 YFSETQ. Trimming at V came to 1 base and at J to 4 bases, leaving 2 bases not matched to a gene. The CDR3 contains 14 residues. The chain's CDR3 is CASSLLQGYNEQFF. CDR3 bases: TGCGCCAGCAGCTTGTTACAGGGGTACAATGAGCAGTTCTTC.

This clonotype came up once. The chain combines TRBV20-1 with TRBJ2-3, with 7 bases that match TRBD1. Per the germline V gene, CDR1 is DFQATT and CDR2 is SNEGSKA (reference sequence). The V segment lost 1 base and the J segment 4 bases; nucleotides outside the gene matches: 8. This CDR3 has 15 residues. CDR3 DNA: TGCAGTGCTAGAGTATACAGGGGAGAGGCAGATACGCAGTATTTT. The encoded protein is CSARVYRGEADTQYF.